This T cell receptor (beta chain) derives from a study of graft-versus-host responses after intestinal transplantation. Whole-study findings and limits: Recipient bone marrow held GvH clones, some seen earlier in ileum or blood.

V dropped 6 bases and J dropped 7; count of bases not matched to a gene: 21. The CDR3 is made up of 18 amino acids. In the case of this clone: As yet, its antigen is unknown.

Sequenced by immunoSEQ multiplex PCR; TCRdb stores in-frame clones only, minus some. Of about 120,000 clones listed, approximately 92% are singletons. The sequence was collected from a human donor who received an intestinal transplant. Source: unstimulated CD4+ T cells sorted from spleen or lymph node cells, taken before intestinal transplant. This chain uses TRBV23-1 with TRBJ1-2, with TRBD1 matching 9 bases. TRBV23-1 is labeled an ORF, and its function is uncertain. CDR3 bases: TGCGCCAGCAGACAAGGGATTACCCGGGACAGGGATTTCAGTGGCTACACCTTC. Its protein is CASRQGITRDRDFSGYTF.